Shown below are 20 T cell receptor beta chains from a single sample sequenced in a study of blood T cell repertoires in COVID-19. Method: immunoSEQ multiplex PCR; TCRdb's copy keeps in-frame clones and lacks some. The data contain roughly 200,000 clones, around 85% of them singletons. Sequenced: peripheral blood. The receptors come from a human donor with active or convalescent COVID-19. The donor label of this sample is uncertain.

This chain links TRBV4-3 with TRBJ1-5, with a weak D call TRBD1 (6 bases). The CDR3 is 14 amino acids. The germline V gene encodes CDR1 LGHNA and CDR2 YSLEER. V was trimmed by 4 bases and J by 7 bases, leaving 14 bases between them. CDR3 bases: TGCGCCAGCAGCCCTCGGCAGGGGAACCAGCCCCAGCATTTT. Translation gives CASSPRQGNQPQHF.

The genes are TRBV28 and TRBJ1-1; D unclear. CDR3 length: 11 amino acids. Deletions cut 6 bases from V and 7 bases from J, with 9 bases between. Germline V gene lookup returns CDR1 MDHEN and CDR2 SYDVKM. The CDR3 sequence: CASRVGLEAFF. Here the CDR3 DNA reads TGTGCCAGCAGGGTGGGCCTTGAAGCTTTCTTT.

The chain combines TRBV29-1 with TRBJ2-2; 9 bases fit TRBD1. Germline-derived CDR1 and CDR2 are SQVTM and ANQGSEA. The J segment lost 4 bases and the V segment lost 1 base, leaving 7 bases of the junction unmatched. This CDR3 comprises 16 residues. The CDR3 sequence is CSVEGGTGRGTGELFF. CDR3 coding DNA: TGCAGCGTTGAAGGTGGGACAGGGAGGGGCACCGGGGAGCTGTTTTTT.

This clone has just one count. The V call is TRBV7-3, the J call TRBJ2-2; 7 bases align to TRBD2. The V and J ends lost 5 bases and 5 bases, in that order; junction bases with no gene match: 8. Germline loops: CDR1 SGHTA, CDR2 FQGTGA. This CDR3 is 15 amino acids long. The CDR3 DNA sequence: TGTGCCAGCAGCCCTAGCGGACCCCGTACCGGGGAGCTGTTTTTT. This gives the protein CASSPSGPRTGELFF.

The chain carries TRBV30 and TRBJ1-5; D unresolved. The CDR3 length is 11 residues. CDR1 is GTSNPN and CDR2 is SVGIG in the germline V gene (reference sequence). The CDR3 protein is CAGRVDQPQHF. The CDR3 nucleotides are TGTGCGGGCCGAGTTGATCAGCCCCAGCATTTT.

V and J are TRBV11-2 and TRBJ2-5; 10 bases line up with TRBD2. Germline V CDR1 and CDR2: SGHAT, FQNNGV. The CDR3 totals 16 residues. J was trimmed by 4 bases and V by 3 bases; bases with no gene match: 8. The CDR3 sequence is CASSLRRTSGSETQYF. The CDR3 nucleotides are TGTGCCAGCAGCTTGAGAAGGACTAGCGGCTCAGAGACCCAGTACTTC.

The rearrangement links TRBV28 to TRBJ2-7; D remains ambiguous. V gave up 6 bases and J gave up 6 bases, with 12 bases separating them. The CDR3 covers 12 residues. Germline V gene data show CDR1 as MDHEN and CDR2 as SYDVKM. CDR3 nucleotides: TGTGCCAGCAGCTTAACCTTCGGCGAGCAGTACTTC. As protein: CASSLTFGEQYF.

The chain uses TRBV29-1 and TRBJ2-1; 7 nucleotides line up with TRBD1. Germline V lookup: CDR1 SQVTM, CDR2 ANQGSEA. The junction had 4 bases not matched to a gene; V was cut back by 6 bases and J by 2 bases. The CDR3 loop spans 13 amino acids. Here the CDR3 reads CSVRDRTYNEQFF. The CDR3, as DNA: TGCAGCGTCCGGGACAGAACCTACAATGAGCAGTTCTTC.

This chain joins TRBV11-2 and TRBJ2-3, with D uncertain. V was clipped by 3 bases and J by 2 bases, with 9 bases between them. The germline gives CDR1 SGHAT, CDR2 FQNNGV. This CDR3 has 14 amino acids. CDR3 DNA: TGTGCCAGCAGCTTCTTGGGCCCCACAGATACGCAGTATTTT. Amino acids: CASSFLGPTDTQYF. Drawing the rest from reference TRBV11-2 and TRBJ2-3, the complete variable domain is EAGVAQSPRYKIIEKRQSVAFWCNPISGHATLYWYQQILGQGPKLLIQFQNNGVVDDSQLPKDRFSAERLKGVDSTLKIQPAKLEDSAVYLCASSFLGPTDTQYFGPGTRLTVL.

The V gene is TRBV4-2, the J gene TRBJ2-3; TRBD2 matches at 7 bases. This CDR3 comprises 19 residues. The V gene end was trimmed by 1 base and the J gene end by 0 bases; junction bases not matched to a gene: 13. From germline, CDR1 is LGHNA and CDR2 YNFKEQ. CDR3 residues: CASSQVMSSGITSTDTQYF. The CDR3 DNA is TGTGCCAGCAGCCAAGTGATGTCTAGCGGTATTACTAGCACAGATACGCAGTATTTT.

The chain links TRBV6-2 or TRBV6-3 to TRBJ1-5; the D gene is possibly TRBD1 (6 bases). Germline CDR1 MNHEY, CDR2 SVGEGT. The CDR3 is 19 amino acids. Trimming took 2 bases from V and 2 from J, leaving 22 bases between them. The DNA of the CDR3 is TGTGCCAGCAGTTACGAAGGCGGCAGGGGTTTGAGTGGCAATCAGCCCCAGCATTTT. This encodes CASSYEGGRGLSGNQPQHF.

The chain couples TRBV19 to TRBJ2-5; D uncertain. Trimming took 1 base from V and 1 from J, leaving 10 bases between them. Germline CDR1 is LNHDA and CDR2 is SQIVND (reference sequence). The CDR3 consists of 15 residues. CDR3 coding DNA: TGTGCCAGTAGTATAGGAGTGGCAGGCCAAGAGACCCAGTACTTC. Encoded protein: CASSIGVAGQETQYF.

J is TRBJ2-2 and V is TRBV7-3; possibly TRBD2 for D (5 bases). The germline gives CDR1 SGHTA, CDR2 FQGTGA. Trimming cost V 5 bases and J 7 bases, with 17 bases left between them. CDR3 length: 15 residues. The CDR3 protein is CASSPDSVKGGELFF. The CDR3 DNA sequence: TGTGCCAGCAGCCCAGATAGCGTAAAGGGCGGGGAGCTGTTTTTT.

The chain couples TRBV10-3 to TRBJ2-2; 9 bases align to TRBD1. Germline CDR1 reads ENHRY; CDR2 reads SYGVKD. There are 13 residues in the CDR3. The ends lost 6 bases at V and 6 bases at J; junction bases unmatched: 2. CDR3 in amino acids: CAIRGQGAGELFF. The DNA for the CDR3 is TGTGCCATCAGGGGACAGGGAGCCGGGGAGCTGTTTTTT.

The J gene is TRBJ1-2, the V gene TRBV6-5; no clear D. The germline gives CDR1 MNHEY, CDR2 SVGAGI. The CDR3 runs 13 residues. V lost 4 bases, J lost 5 bases, and 11 bases lay in between. The CDR3: CASSWRVGYGYTF. The CDR3 DNA sequence: TGTGCCAGCAGTTGGAGGGTGGGATATGGCTACACCTTC.

CDR3 protein: CASSDSGTSFYF. In nucleotides, the CDR3 is TGTGCCAGCAGTGACTCGGGGACTAGCTTCTATTTT. This chain uses TRBV6-4 with TRBJ2-3; 9 nucleotides line up with TRBD2. V lost 0 bases and J lost 15; bases outside the gene matches: 4. Germline V gene sequence: CDR1 MRHNA, CDR2 SNTAGT. The CDR3 sequence is 12 residues long.

This chain connects TRBV6-5 to TRBJ2-7; 8 nucleotides line up with TRBD1. The CDR3 length is 14 residues. The germline CDR1 and CDR2 sequences are MNHEY and SVGAGI. J lost 1 base, V lost 7 bases, and 6 bases had no gene match. Here the CDR3 DNA reads TGTGCCAGCACCCGGACAGGGCCTTCCTACGAGCAGTACTTC. The encoded protein is CASTRTGPSYEQYF.

The J gene is TRBJ2-6, the V gene TRBV5-4; 9 nucleotides match TRBD2. V was pared by 4 bases and J by 1 base, with 3 bases of the junction left unmatched. From germline, CDR1 is SGHNT and CDR2 YYREEE (reference sequence). This CDR3 has 16 amino acids. The CDR3 coding sequence is TGTGCCAGCAGCCCTAGCGGGACATCTGGGGCCAACGTCCTGACTTTC. Translated, it gives CASSPSGTSGANVLTF.

V is TRBV5-4 and J is TRBJ2-4; 7 bases match TRBD1. The CDR3 has 13 residues. Per germline, CDR1 SGHNT and CDR2 YYREEE (reference sequence). With 4 bases clipped from V and 5 bases from J, the junction kept 3 bases outside the gene matches. DNA for the CDR3: TGTGCCAGCAGCCTGGGACAGCAAAACATTCAGTACTTC. The encoded protein is CASSLGQQNIQYF. Using reference TRBV5-4 and TRBJ2-4 for the parts outside the CDR3, the full variable domain is ETGVTQSPTHLIKTRGQQVTLRCSSQSGHNTVSWYQQALGQGPQFIFQYYREEENGRGNFPPRFSGLQFPNYSSELNVNALELDDSALYLCASSLGQQNIQYFGAGTRLSVL.

The V and J genes are TRBV7-3 and TRBJ2-2; D might be TRBD1 (5 bases). The V gene's germline CDR1 is SGHTA and CDR2 FQGTGA. The V and J ends lost 3 bases and 4 bases respectively, with 12 bases between them. This CDR3 has 15 amino acids. This CDR3 reads CASSLGWGVTGELFF. The CDR3 region has the DNA TGTGCCAGCAGCTTGGGGTGGGGCGTCACCGGGGAGCTGTTTTTT.